Listed below are T cell receptor beta chains from one sample, sequenced in a study of cytomegalovirus exposure and HLA in healthy donors. Measured with immunoSEQ multiplex PCR; TCRdb has only the in-frame clones, and not every one. This table has some 120,000 clones, roughly 69% appearing once. Sequenced material: PBMCs. These receptors were obtained from a woman aged 30 to 39 in good health and CMV-seronegative. Each CDR3 is given without its conserved first and last residue. The D gene is left open where the match is weak.

TRBV5-1	TRBJ2-1	.	ASSLDTYNEQF
TRBV5-1	TRBJ1-4	.	ASSLDSFNEKLF
TRBV18	TRBJ1-5	TRBD1	ASSPGQGDQPQH
TRBV28	TRBJ1-6	.	ASSPAETGLNSPLH
TRBV19	TRBJ2-7	.	ASSIVVSGLLYEQY
TRBV28	TRBJ2-2	.	ASSTLYPWAGRIAGELF
TRBV11-2	TRBJ1-5	TRBD1	ASSFGTGGVPQH
TRBV5-1	TRBJ1-4	.	ASSIQGNEKLF
TRBV30	TRBJ1-1	.	AWSGESNTEAF
TRBV7-9	TRBJ1-1	TRBD1	ASSDPGGREFTEAF
TRBV9	TRBJ2-1	TRBD1	ASSARVDRVNEQF
TRBV6-5	TRBJ2-3	.	ASSYYGQSRTDTQY
TRBV29-1	TRBJ1-2	.	SVFGPGGDGYT
TRBV7-3	TRBJ2-2	TRBD1	ASSLREGTGTGELF
TRBV18	TRBJ1-1	.	ASSLPDWKNTEAF
TRBV2	TRBJ1-5	.	ASGDINSNQPQH
TRBV4-1	TRBJ2-7	TRBD2	ASSQGRGDPYEQY
TRBV19	TRBJ2-4	TRBD1	ASGDRGIAKNIQY
TRBV15	TRBJ2-1	TRBD2	ATSTTSGRDYEQF
TRBV2	TRBJ2-5	.	ASSEMKGEETQY
TRBV5-1	.	.	ASSFGNYEQY
TRBV13	TRBJ2-7	TRBD2	ASSIRTSGAGDEQY
TRBV28	TRBJ1-2	.	ASYERGYT
TRBV9	TRBJ1-1	.	ASSGAGTGWTEAF
TRBV2	TRBJ1-1	TRBD1	ATGTGGRARWAF
TRBV7-9	TRBJ1-6	.	ASSLAGAAPTSPLH
TRBV19	TRBJ1-5	.	ASSIERALSGQPQH